Listed below are T cell receptor beta chains from one sample, sequenced in a study of cytomegalovirus exposure and HLA in healthy donors. Using immunoSEQ multiplex PCR, the repertoire was profiled, and TCRdb retains in-frame clones only, with some absent. Of under 150,000 clones listed, roughly 84% were seen once; the top ten hold less than 3.5%. The sequenced material came from PBMCs. These receptors were collected from a man aged 50-60 years in good health and CMV-seronegative. CDR3s include the opening cysteine and the closing phenylalanine or tryptophan. The D gene is left open where the match is weak. Size tells how often a clone was seen (once, few, many) or the class of an expanded clone, and some rows leave it out.

j_call: TRBJ1-1; clone_size: few; d_call: TRBD1; v_call: TRBV7-9; cdr3_aa: CASRPGTGETEAFF; cdr3_nt: TGTGCCAGCAGACCCGGGACAGGGGAGACTGAAGCTTTCTTT
j_call: TRBJ2-7; clone_size: NA; d_call: NA; v_call: TRBV7-9; cdr3_aa: CASSHAGEQRTYF; cdr3_nt: TGTGCCAGCAGCCACGCTGGGGAGCAGCGGACGTACTTC
j_call: TRBJ1-2; clone_size: NA; d_call: NA; v_call: TRBV5-4; cdr3_aa: CASSSSDTAYGYTF; cdr3_nt: TGTGCCAGCAGCTCTTCGGACACGGCCTATGGCTACACCTTC
j_call: TRBJ2-3; clone_size: NA; d_call: TRBD1; v_call: TRBV4-1; cdr3_aa: CASSQGDRGRPDTQYF; cdr3_nt: TGCGCCAGCAGCCAAGGGGACAGGGGGCGCCCAGATACGCAGTATTTT
j_call: TRBJ1-2; clone_size: NA; d_call: TRBD1; v_call: TRBV19; cdr3_aa: CASSIGTYETGGDGYTF; cdr3_nt: TGTGCCAGTAGTATAGGGACGTACGAGACAGGGGGCGATGGCTACACCTTC
j_call: TRBJ2-1; clone_size: NA; d_call: NA; v_call: TRBV19; cdr3_aa: CASSNRGAQFF; cdr3_nt: TGTGCCAGTAGCAACCGGGGGGCCCAGTTCTTC
j_call: TRBJ2-7; clone_size: NA; d_call: TRBD2; v_call: TRBV4-1; cdr3_aa: CASSQGSGGTYEQYF; cdr3_nt: TGCGCCAGCAGCCAAGGAAGCGGGGGCACCTACGAGCAGTACTTC
j_call: TRBJ1-2; clone_size: NA; d_call: TRBD1; v_call: TRBV6-1; cdr3_aa: CASTGDRVYGYTF; cdr3_nt: TGTGCCAGCACCGGGGACAGGGTCTATGGCTACACCTTC
j_call: TRBJ2-2; clone_size: NA; d_call: TRBD1; v_call: TRBV2; cdr3_aa: CASSGTGGTGELFF; cdr3_nt: TGTGCCAGCTCCGGGACAGGGGGCACCGGGGAGCTGTTTTTT
j_call: TRBJ2-3; clone_size: NA; d_call: NA; v_call: TRBV4-2; cdr3_aa: CASSQEVGRGVADTQYF; cdr3_nt: TGTGCCAGCAGCCAAGAAGTTGGCAGGGGGGTCGCAGATACGCAGTATTTT
j_call: TRBJ1-1; clone_size: NA; d_call: TRBD1; v_call: TRBV5-4; cdr3_aa: CASSSPRGRVTGAFF; cdr3_nt: TGTGCCAGCAGCTCCCCCAGGGGGCGCGTCACTGGAGCTTTCTTT
j_call: TRBJ1-1; clone_size: NA; d_call: TRBD1; v_call: TRBV2; cdr3_aa: CASSGQGVKGAFF; cdr3_nt: TGTGCCAGCAGTGGACAGGGGGTGAAAGGGGCTTTCTTT
j_call: TRBJ1-2; clone_size: NA; d_call: NA; v_call: TRBV4-1; cdr3_aa: CASSQDVGGWNTF; cdr3_nt: TGCGCCAGCAGCCAAGATGTTGGAGGATGGAACACCTTC
j_call: TRBJ1-1; clone_size: NA; d_call: TRBD1; v_call: TRBV19; cdr3_aa: CASRRDRGGTEAFF; cdr3_nt: TGTGCCAGTAGGCGGGACAGGGGAGGCACTGAAGCTTTCTTT
j_call: TRBJ2-7; clone_size: NA; d_call: NA; v_call: TRBV5-6; cdr3_aa: CASSYYRFEQYF; cdr3_nt: TGTGCCAGCAGCTATTACAGGTTCGAGCAGTACTTC
j_call: TRBJ1-1; clone_size: NA; d_call: NA; v_call: TRBV9; cdr3_aa: CASSPHGLSTEAFF; cdr3_nt: TGTGCCAGCAGCCCCCACGGTCTGAGCACTGAAGCTTTCTTT
j_call: TRBJ1-6; clone_size: NA; d_call: NA; v_call: TRBV2; cdr3_aa: CASRIDPSGSPLHF; cdr3_nt: TGTGCCAGCAGAATTGACCCGAGCGGTTCACCCCTCCACTTT
j_call: TRBJ2-7; clone_size: NA; d_call: NA; v_call: TRBV27; cdr3_aa: CASSLSLGRPQYF; cdr3_nt: TGTGCCAGCAGTTTATCCCTGGGCAGACCGCAGTACTTC
j_call: TRBJ1-2; clone_size: NA; d_call: NA; v_call: TRBV2; cdr3_aa: CASSLAENGYTF; cdr3_nt: TGTGCCAGCAGCCTCGCGGAAAATGGCTACACCTTC
j_call: TRBJ1-2; clone_size: NA; d_call: NA; v_call: TRBV29-1; cdr3_aa: CSVLGGVGYTF; cdr3_nt: TGCAGCGTTCTCGGGGGTGTGGGCTACACCTTC
j_call: TRBJ2-7; clone_size: NA; d_call: TRBD1; v_call: TRBV6-1; cdr3_aa: CASSFGTVTYEQYF; cdr3_nt: TGTGCCAGCAGTTTTGGGACAGTTACCTACGAGCAGTACTTC
j_call: TRBJ1-5; clone_size: NA; d_call: TRBD1; v_call: TRBV30; cdr3_aa: CAPDLHRGRGNQPQHF; cdr3_nt: TGTGCCCCCGACCTTCACAGGGGGCGAGGCAATCAGCCCCAGCATTTT
j_call: TRBJ1-1; clone_size: NA; d_call: NA; v_call: TRBV2; cdr3_aa: CASRSDRSEAFF; cdr3_nt: TGTGCCAGCAGGTCCGACAGGTCTGAAGCTTTCTTT
j_call: TRBJ2-5; clone_size: NA; d_call: TRBD1; v_call: TRBV11-2; cdr3_aa: CASSPTGEQETQYF; cdr3_nt: TGTGCCAGCAGCCCCACAGGGGAACAAGAGACCCAGTACTTC
j_call: TRBJ1-4; clone_size: NA; d_call: TRBD1; v_call: TRBV5-1; cdr3_aa: CASSSGQTNEKLFF; cdr3_nt: TGCGCCAGCAGCTCGGGACAGACTAATGAAAAACTGTTTTTT
j_call: TRBJ2-7; clone_size: NA; d_call: NA; v_call: TRBV7-2; cdr3_aa: CASSFSRGSHEQYF; cdr3_nt: TGTGCCAGCAGCTTCAGCAGGGGTTCCCACGAGCAGTACTTC
j_call: TRBJ2-1; clone_size: NA; d_call: NA; v_call: TRBV7-2; cdr3_aa: CASSLWAGVDNEQFF; cdr3_nt: TGTGCCAGCAGCTTATGGGCAGGGGTAGACAATGAGCAGTTCTTC
j_call: TRBJ1-6; clone_size: NA; d_call: TRBD1; v_call: TRBV27; cdr3_aa: CASSRGQPNSPLHF; cdr3_nt: TGTGCCAGCAGCCGGGGACAGCCGAATTCACCCCTCCACTTT
j_call: TRBJ1-5; clone_size: NA; d_call: NA; v_call: TRBV4-1; cdr3_aa: CASSQVSGYSNQPQHF; cdr3_nt: TGCGCCAGCAGCCAAGTGTCGGGTTATAGCAATCAGCCCCAGCATTTT
j_call: TRBJ1-4; clone_size: NA; d_call: NA; v_call: TRBV30; cdr3_aa: CAWSGFNEKLFF; cdr3_nt: TGTGCCTGGTCGGGGTTTAATGAAAAACTGTTTTTT
j_call: TRBJ2-1; clone_size: NA; d_call: TRBD1; v_call: TRBV5-4; cdr3_aa: CASSKDRESYNEQFF; cdr3_nt: TGTGCCAGCAGCAAGGACAGGGAATCCTACAATGAGCAGTTCTTC
j_call: TRBJ1-1; clone_size: NA; d_call: NA; v_call: TRBV11-2; cdr3_aa: CASSFTGTTEAFF; cdr3_nt: TGTGCCAGCAGCTTTACAGGAACCACTGAAGCTTTCTTT
j_call: TRBJ2-7; clone_size: NA; d_call: TRBD1; v_call: TRBV13; cdr3_aa: CASSSEGQGSYEQYF; cdr3_nt: TGTGCCAGCAGCTCGGAGGGACAGGGCTCCTACGAGCAGTACTTC
j_call: TRBJ2-3; clone_size: once; d_call: TRBD2; v_call: TRBV6-1; cdr3_aa: CASSGLASTDTQYF; cdr3_nt: TGTGCCAGCAGTGGACTAGCTAGCACAGATACGCAGTATTTT
j_call: TRBJ1-1; clone_size: NA; d_call: NA; v_call: TRBV7-8; cdr3_aa: CASSLAPEREAFF; cdr3_nt: TGTGCCAGCAGCTTAGCCCCCGAGAGGGAAGCTTTCTTT
j_call: TRBJ1-1; clone_size: NA; d_call: TRBD1; v_call: TRBV7-8; cdr3_aa: CASSTGTGLGTEAFF; cdr3_nt: TGTGCCAGCAGCACCGGGACAGGTTTAGGTACTGAAGCTTTCTTT